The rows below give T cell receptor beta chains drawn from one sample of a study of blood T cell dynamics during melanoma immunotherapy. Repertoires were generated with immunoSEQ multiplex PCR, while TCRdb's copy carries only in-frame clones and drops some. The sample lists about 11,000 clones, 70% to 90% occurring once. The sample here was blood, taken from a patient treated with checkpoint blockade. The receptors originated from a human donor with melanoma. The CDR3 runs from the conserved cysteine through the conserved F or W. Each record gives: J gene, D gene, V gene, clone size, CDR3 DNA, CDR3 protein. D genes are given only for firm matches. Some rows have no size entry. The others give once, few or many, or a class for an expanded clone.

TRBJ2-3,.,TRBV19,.,TGTGCCAGTATAGGACAGCCGAGCACAGATACGCAGTATTTT,CASIGQPSTDTQYF
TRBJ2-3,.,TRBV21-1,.,TGTGCCAGCAGCAAAGGCGCAGGGAGCACAGATACGCAGTATTTT,CASSKGAGSTDTQYF
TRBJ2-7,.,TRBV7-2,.,TGTGCCAGCAGCTTAGAATGGTCCGAGCAGTACTTC,CASSLEWSEQYF
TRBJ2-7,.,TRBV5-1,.,TGCGCCAGCAGCCCGGGACGCCTCTCCTACGAGCAGTACTTC,CASSPGRLSYEQYF
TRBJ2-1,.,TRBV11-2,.,TGTGCCAGCAGATTGGGGGCGAGGAATGAGCAGTTCTTC,CASRLGARNEQFF
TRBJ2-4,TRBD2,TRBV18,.,TGTGCCAGCTCTCCAGTCGGGGGAGGGGACATTCAGTACTTC,CASSPVGGGDIQYF
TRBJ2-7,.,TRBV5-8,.,TGTGCCAGCAGCCCGGCCTCCGGGACTTACCCCTACGAGCAGTACTTC,CASSPASGTYPYEQYF
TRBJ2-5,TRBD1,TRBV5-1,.,TGCGCCAGCAGCGTCGCCGGGACAGGGGACCAAGAGACCCAGTACTTC,CASSVAGTGDQETQYF
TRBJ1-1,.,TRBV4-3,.,TGCGCCAGCAGCCAAGGGGAGGGGAGACTCACGAACACTGAAGCTTTCTTT,CASSQGEGRLTNTEAFF
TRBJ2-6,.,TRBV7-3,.,TGTGCCAGCAGCTTAACGCCACGGGGCGCGAGAGGAGGGGCCAACGTCCTGACTTTC,CASSLTPRGARGGANVLTF
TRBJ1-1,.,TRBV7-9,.,TGTGCCAGCAGCCCCCGGACAACCCTTCGGGCAGCTTTCTTT,CASSPRTTLRAAFF
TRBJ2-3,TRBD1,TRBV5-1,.,TGCGCCAGCAGCTCTCCGACAGGGTGGACAGATACGCAGTATTTT,CASSSPTGWTDTQYF
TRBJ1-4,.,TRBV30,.,TGTGCCTGGAGTGGTGAAAAACTGTTTTTT,CAWSGEKLFF
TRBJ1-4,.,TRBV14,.,TGTGCCAGCAGCCACAGTGGGTATAATGAAAAACTGTTTTTT,CASSHSGYNEKLFF
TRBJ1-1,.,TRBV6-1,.,TGTGCCAGCGGACAGAGGTTGAACACTGAAGCTTTCTTT,CASGQRLNTEAFF
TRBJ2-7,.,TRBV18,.,TGTGCCAGCTCACCTATCGAGTACGAGCAGTACTTC,CASSPIEYEQYF
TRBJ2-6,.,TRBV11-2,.,TGTGCCAGCGGACCTTCTGGGGCCAACGTCCTGACTTTC,CASGPSGANVLTF
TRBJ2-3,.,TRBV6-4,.,TGTGCCAGCAAAGAATCTAGCGGCACAGATACGCAGTATTTT,CASKESSGTDTQYF
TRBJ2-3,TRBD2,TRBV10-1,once,TGCGCCAGCAGTGAGTTGGGAGCGGGAGACACAGATACGCAGTATTTT,CASSELGAGDTDTQYF
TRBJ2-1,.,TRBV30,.,TGTGCCTGGGCCCCTGGGGGGTCTCCCGCGGGGCAGTTCTTC,CAWAPGGSPAGQFF
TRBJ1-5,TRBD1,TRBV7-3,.,TGTGCCAGCAGCTTAGTACCGGACAGGGAAGGGCAGCCCCAGCATTTT,CASSLVPDREGQPQHF
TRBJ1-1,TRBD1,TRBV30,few,TGTGCCGGTACAGGGGGTCCTATGAACACTGAAGCTTTCTTT,CAGTGGPMNTEAFF
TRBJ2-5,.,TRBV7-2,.,TGTGCCAGCAGCTCCCCGCCGGGGAAACTCAAAGAGACCCAGTACTTC,CASSSPPGKLKETQYF
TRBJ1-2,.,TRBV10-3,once,TGTGCCATCAGTGAGGACAACATTAATGGCTACACCTTC,CAISEDNINGYTF
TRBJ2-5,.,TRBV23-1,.,TGCGCCAGCACCTCGGGTAGGGAGACCCAGTACTTC,CASTSGRETQYF
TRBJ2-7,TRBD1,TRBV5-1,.,TGCGCCAGCAGTTTCGGACAGGGGGGGACCTACGAGCAGTACTTC,CASSFGQGGTYEQYF
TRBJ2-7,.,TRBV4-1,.,TGCGCCAGCAGCCAAGGGCGGGACGTGACCTACGAGCAGTACTTC,CASSQGRDVTYEQYF
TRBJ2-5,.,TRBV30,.,TGTGCCTGGAGCCGGGGCCAAGAGACCCAGTACTTC,CAWSRGQETQYF
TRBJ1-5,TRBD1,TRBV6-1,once,TGTGCCAGCAGTACCGGACAGGGCCTACTTAAGCCCCAGCATTTT,CASSTGQGLLKPQHF
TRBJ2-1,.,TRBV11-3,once,TGTGCCAGCAGCTTAGGGAGTTACAATGAGCAGTTCTTC,CASSLGSYNEQFF
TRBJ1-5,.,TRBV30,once,TGTGCCTGTGAAAAGGGCTTTGGGCAGCCCCAGCATTTT,CACEKGFGQPQHF
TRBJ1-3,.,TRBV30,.,TGTGCCTGGAGTAGGGGAGGACCTGGAAACACCATATATTTT,CAWSRGGPGNTIYF
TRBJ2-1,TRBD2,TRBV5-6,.,TGTGCCAGCAGCTTGGGCCTAGCGGGCAATGAGCAGTTCTTC,CASSLGLAGNEQFF
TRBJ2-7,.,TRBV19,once,TGTGCCAGTAGTATAAGGGGGAATGACTACGAGCAGTACTTC,CASSIRGNDYEQYF
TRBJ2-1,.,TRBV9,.,TGTGCCAGCAGCGTTTTGACAGGTTCCTACAATGAGCAGTTCTTC,CASSVLTGSYNEQFF
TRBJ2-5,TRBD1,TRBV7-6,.,TGTGCCAGCGGACAGGCGATCGGGCAAGAGACCCAGTACTTC,CASGQAIGQETQYF
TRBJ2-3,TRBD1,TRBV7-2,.,TGTGCCACCCGACAGGGGGGTACAGATACGCAGTATTTT,CATRQGGTDTQYF
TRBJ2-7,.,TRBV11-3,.,TGTGCCAGCAGCTTAGGTACTAACGAGCAGTACTTC,CASSLGTNEQYF
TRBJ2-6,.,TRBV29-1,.,TGCAGCGTTGGCGGAGGACAGATACTCTCTGGGGCCAACGTCCTGACTTTC,CSVGGGQILSGANVLTF
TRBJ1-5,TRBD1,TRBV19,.,TGTGCCAGTAGTGTCCGACAGGGTAGCAATCAGCCCCAGCATTTT,CASSVRQGSNQPQHF